Detailed here is one T cell receptor (beta chain). The sample originates from a study of blood T cell repertoires in COVID-19. Study summary: The United States, Italy and Spain were the sources of the acute and convalescent COVID-19 samples.

The Seattle site enrolled patients during active infection and followed them longitudinally. The CDR3 contains 12 residues. Germline values: CDR1 GTSNPN, CDR2 SVGIG (reference sequence). V shed 5 bases and J shed 7 bases, with 12 bases lying between them. In the authors' workflow: Counts of nucleated cells, estimated from reference gene primer amplification, were obtained. The method was immunoSEQ multiplex PCR; TCRdb's version includes in-frame clones alone and lacks a portion of them. V, J and clone size reflect that table, while D and trimming were determined from the DNA. Of around 180,000 clones in the sample, roughly 76% were seen once.

This chain connects TRBV30 to TRBJ1-3; D is perhaps TRBD1 (5 bases). The sample was peripheral blood. The clonotype originates from a woman aged 80 or over with COVID-19, enrolled during active disease. The CDR3 reads CAWGLGGNTIYF. The DNA of the CDR3 is TGTGCCTGGGGCCTTGGGGGGAACACCATATATTTT.